The next 12 T cell receptor beta chains were all read from a single sample in a study of CD8+CD57+ T cells in acquired aplastic anemia. Patients chosen for sequencing had shown CD8+CD57+ cell expansion by flow cytometry. Profiling of TCR beta VDJ combinations and CDR3 sequences used genomic DNA as template. One entry per CDR3 protein, called by TCRdb with MiXCR from the reads. The repertoire includes around 150,000 distinct CDR3 sequences, around 50% of them detected once, and approximately 3% sits in the top ten. The material sequenced was sorted CD4+, CD8+, or CD8+CD57+ T cells (not recorded which) from PBMCs. The receptors were sampled from a human donor with aplastic anemia.

This clonotype was seen repeatedly, ten times or more. This rearrangement joins TRBV20-1 to TRBJ2-5; 9 nucleotides agree with TRBD2. Germline-derived CDR1 and CDR2 are DFQATT and SNEGSKA (reference sequence). The CDR3 is 15 residues long. V lost 2 bases to trimming and J lost 2 bases; unmatched junction nucleotides: 6. CDR3 in amino acids: CSARPGLAPQETQYF. The CDR3 DNA is TGCAGTGCTAGACCCGGACTAGCGCCACAAGAGACCCAGTACTTC.

This clonotype has at least ten counts. The chain employs TRBV20-1 and TRBJ2-1, with D perhaps TRBD2 (6 bases). Trimming left V 6 bases short and J 0 bases short, with 15 bases between. Per the germline V gene, CDR1 is DFQATT and CDR2 is SNEGSKA (reference sequence). The CDR3 is made up of 15 amino acids. The CDR3 nucleotides read TGCAGTGCGCTCTCAATCGGGAGCTCCTACAATGAGCAGTTCTTC. Translated: CSALSIGSSYNEQFF.

J is TRBJ2-5 and V is TRBV12-3 or TRBV12-4, with TRBD1 matching 8 bases. Germline trimming cut 6 bases from V and 4 bases from J; bases unmatched to any gene: 7. The CDR3 is 14 residues long. CDR3 loop: CASSRRGRRETQYF. Written as DNA, the CDR3 is TGTGCCAGCAGCCGCAGGGGGCGCAGAGAGACCCAGTACTTC.

V gene TRBV7-6 combines with J gene TRBJ1-1; possibly TRBD1 for D (6 bases). The germline CDR1 and CDR2 sequences are SGHVS and FNYEAQ. The germline V and J ends were trimmed by 4 bases and 6 bases, with 15 bases remaining between them. This CDR3 is built from 14 residues. The CDR3 DNA sequence: TGTGCCAGCAGCTCCGGAGGGGGAAACGCTGAAGCTTTCTTT. This translates into CASSSGGGNAEAFF.

This clonotype was counted ten times or more. The chain joins TRBV9 to TRBJ1-4; tentatively, D is TRBD1 (5 bases). V was trimmed by 7 bases and J by 6 bases, leaving 13 bases between them. The CDR3 covers 13 residues. Germline CDR1 reads SGDLS; CDR2 reads YYNGEE. CDR3 coding DNA: TGTGCCAGCGCGGCACAGGACCATGAAAAACTGTTTTTT. Its protein product is CASAAQDHEKLFF.

This clonotype was observed a few times. The chain carries TRBV5-6 and TRBJ2-5; D is possibly TRBD1 (5 bases). V lost 9 bases and J lost 2, with 20 bases in between. This CDR3 spans 15 amino acids. Per the germline V gene, CDR1 is SGHDT and CDR2 is YYEEEE. CDR3 sequence (DNA): TGTGCCACCAACGGAAGGGGTAGGGGACAAGAGACCCAGTACTTC. Residues: CATNGRGRGQETQYF.

The rearrangement links TRBV10-3 to TRBJ1-2; D is perhaps TRBD1 (6 bases). CDR1 and CDR2 (germline): ENHRY, SYGVKD. With 0 bases removed from V and 4 bases from J, the gap between germline ends came to 12 bases. The CDR3 is 15 residues long. The CDR3: CAISESVRGSYGYTF. The CDR3 DNA is TGTGCCATCAGTGAGTCGGTCAGGGGTTCCTATGGCTACACCTTC.

CDR3 bases: TGTGCCAGTAGTATTGGAAGTGGTTACGAGCAGTACTTC. Its translation: CASSIGSGYEQYF. V and J are TRBV19 and TRBJ2-7; no definite D call. The germline CDR1 and CDR2 sequences are LNHDA and SQIVND (reference sequence). CDR3 length equals 13 residues. The V end was cut by 3 bases, the J end by 4 bases, with 10 bases between.

The sample holds many counts of this clonotype. The V gene is TRBV6-1, the J gene TRBJ1-6; D perhaps matches TRBD1 (6 bases). The germline V gene encodes CDR1 MNHNS and CDR2 SASEGT. V was clipped by 7 bases and J by 10 bases, with 17 bases between them. The CDR3 is made up of 14 amino acids. The chain's CDR3 is CASTLGTGQSPLHF. The CDR3 region has the DNA TGTGCCAGCACCTTAGGAACAGGGCAGTCACCCCTCCACTTT.

This clonotype has only a few counts. An end of the junction does not agree with germline; a read error may underlie this. CDR3 DNA sequence: TGTGCCAGCAGTGACTCGGGAGGACTAGCGGGGACCCTAATCTTC. Its translation is CASSDSGGLAGTLIF. The V gene is TRBV6-4, the J gene TRBJ2-1, with 12 bases identical to TRBD2. Germline V CDR1 and CDR2: MRHNA, SNTAGT. CDR3 size: 15 residues.

At least ten counts were recorded for this clonotype. V is TRBV25-1 and J is TRBJ2-5, with 9 bases fitting TRBD2. This CDR3 contains 14 residues. V shed 7 bases and J 1 base; nucleotides not matched to a gene: 4. CDR1 is MGHDK and CDR2 is SYGVNS in the germline V gene. The CDR3 DNA follows: TGTGCCAGCAAGGGTAGCGGGAGCCAAGAGACCCAGTACTTC. Its translation: CASKGSGSQETQYF.

The CDR3 DNA sequence: TGTGCCACCAGTGGGTATCAGGGATACAATCAGCCCCAGCATTTT. Protein: CATSGYQGYNQPQHF. This chain links TRBV24-1 with TRBJ1-5; D perhaps matches TRBD1 (5 bases). Germline V CDR1 and CDR2: KGHDR, SFDVKD. With 5 bases removed from V and 3 bases from J, the gap between germline ends came to 13 bases. This CDR3 is built from 15 residues.